These 27 T cell receptor beta chains originate from one sample sequenced in a study of post-analysis software for immune sequencing data. The study's findings and limits: Five or six TRBV segments, TRBV5-6, TRBV5-1 and TRBV20-1 among them, were found more frequent in patients than controls.

Their cognate antigens are unknown. Presence of unique molecular identifiers characterized the TCR beta cDNA libraries. From the PCR reads, TCRdb called clonotypes with MiXCR, one entry per CDR3 protein. The data contain roughly 600,000 distinct CDR3 sequences, around 44% of them singletons. What was sequenced was blood. These receptors came from a girl aged 5-17 years with multiple sclerosis.

The chain recombines TRBV12-3 or TRBV12-4 with TRBJ1-1, with 10 nucleotides matching TRBD1. V trimming: 6 bases; J trimming: 7 bases; junction bases outside the gene matches: 5. The CDR3 totals 13 residues. CDR3 nucleotides: TGTGCCAGCAGCTACGGACAGGGGGGTGAAGCTTTCTTT. Its protein product is CASSYGQGGEAFF.

The chain recombines TRBV20-1 with TRBJ2-5; maybe TRBD1 (6 bases). Trimming removed 2 bases at V and 11 bases at J, with 24 bases between. The CDR3 contains 15 residues. Germline V CDR1 and CDR2: DFQATT, SNEGSKA (reference sequence). The CDR3 DNA follows: TGCAGTGCTAGACCCCTCCACGGGACACCCGGCGGGCAGTACTTC. Translation gives CSARPLHGTPGGQYF.

The DNA of the CDR3 is TGTGCCAGCAGTGCGGAGACCGGGACTAGCGGTATTTACGAGCAGTACTTC. Protein product: CASSAETGTSGIYEQYF. The rearrangement links TRBV28 to TRBJ2-7; 11 bases are shared with TRBD2. This CDR3 has 17 residues. V dropped 5 bases and J dropped 4; count of bases not matched to a gene: 13. Germline V CDR1 and CDR2: MDHEN, SYDVKM.

Only a few counts were recorded for this clonotype. The chain links TRBV6-1 to TRBJ1-2, with TRBD1 matching over 7 bases. Germline V gene lookup returns CDR1 MNHNS and CDR2 SASEGT. The length of the CDR3 is 12 residues. V was clipped by 7 bases and J by 4 bases; unmatched bases: 3. The DNA of the CDR3 is TGTGCCAGCATTCAGGGGGGCTATGGCTACACCTTC. Protein: CASIQGGYGYTF.

The sample holds a few counts of this clonotype. This sequence joins TRBV6-5 and TRBJ2-7; 7 positions match TRBD1. V dropped 1 base and J dropped 3; count of bases not matched to a gene: 3. Germline CDR1 and CDR2: MNHEY and SVGAGI. CDR3 size: 14 residues. CDR3 sequence reads: CASSYWQGDYEQYF. CDR3 nucleotides: TGTGCCAGCAGTTACTGGCAGGGGGACTACGAGCAGTACTTC.

This clonotype was counted a single time. The genes are TRBV4-1 and TRBJ1-4; possibly TRBD1 for D (6 bases). There are 14 residues in the CDR3. Deletions cut 4 bases from V and 7 bases from J, with 13 bases between. Germline V gene sequence: CDR1 MGHRA, CDR2 YSYEKL. CDR3 in DNA: TGCGCCAGCAGCCGGGTTAGGGGGAGTGAAAAACTGTTTTTT. The encoded protein is CASSRVRGSEKLFF.

The J gene is TRBJ2-1, the V gene TRBV29-1; 10 bases align to TRBD2. After removal of 3 bases from V and 8 bases from J, the junction contained 7 bases not matched to a gene. Germline V CDR1 and CDR2: SQVTM, ANQGSEA. This CDR3 has 14 amino acids. CDR3: CSVDRAGGRYEQFF. The CDR3 DNA sequence: TGCAGCGTTGATAGAGCGGGGGGGCGCTATGAGCAGTTCTTC.

The rearrangement uses TRBV4-1 and TRBJ2-3; 8 bases are a match to TRBD1. CDR1 and CDR2 (germline): MGHRA, YSYEKL. The length of the CDR3 is 17 residues. V was clipped by 2 bases and J by 4 bases; unmatched bases: 11. The CDR3 spells CASSQRGPQGAADTQYF. CDR3 bases: TGCGCCAGCAGCCAAAGAGGCCCCCAGGGGGCGGCAGATACGCAGTATTTT.

The chain carries TRBV4-1 and TRBJ2-6; 7 nucleotides align to TRBD1. V gave up 5 bases and J gave up 0 bases; unmatched junction bases: 7. Looked up from germline, CDR1 is MGHRA and CDR2 is YSYEKL. The CDR3 consists of 17 residues. The CDR3 loop reads CASSVPGGVSGANVLTF. The CDR3 nucleotides are TGCGCCAGCAGCGTGCCAGGGGGTGTCTCTGGGGCCAACGTCCTGACTTTC.

The chain recombines TRBV9 with TRBJ2-7; 8 bases fit TRBD1. Germline CDR1 and CDR2: SGDLS and YYNGEE. V lost 7 bases and J lost 6; bases outside the gene matches: 12. This CDR3 is built from 14 residues. The CDR3 spells CASAQGAGQGEQYF. The CDR3 coding sequence is TGTGCCAGCGCCCAGGGGGCAGGGCAGGGCGAGCAGTACTTC.

The V and J genes are TRBV5-1 and TRBJ2-3; 12 bases are shared with TRBD2. Germline V gives CDR1 SGHRS, CDR2 YFSETQ. CDR3 size: 16 residues. Losses at the gene ends were 1 base for V and 4 bases for J; bases not matched to a gene: 4. DNA for the CDR3: TGCGCCAGCAGCTTGAATAGACTAGCGGGGGCAGATACGCAGTATTTT. Translating gives CASSLNRLAGADTQYF.

V is TRBV20-1 and J is TRBJ2-5; no reliable D call. Germline V gene data show CDR1 as DFQATT and CDR2 as SNEGSKA (reference sequence). V lost 6 bases to trimming and J lost 5 bases, with 10 bases between them. The CDR3 length is 11 residues. CDR3 DNA: TGCAGTGCCCCTCTATGGGAGACCCAGTACTTC. Residues: CSAPLWETQYF.

The J gene is TRBJ2-4, the V gene TRBV5-1; 7 bases line up with TRBD1. The end of the DNA aligns better with TRBJ2-7, so the J call may be wrong. Germline CDR1 is SGHRS and CDR2 is YFSETQ. This CDR3 spans 14 amino acids. CDR3 sequence reads: CASSLYDRAGEQYF. The DNA of the CDR3 is TGCGCCAGCAGCCTATATGACAGGGCGGGCGAGCAGTACTTC.

This clonotype was counted only a few times. This sequence joins TRBV12-3 or TRBV12-4 and TRBJ1-1; D is unresolved. The CDR3 loop spans 14 amino acids. Trimming left V 2 bases short and J 0 bases short, with 7 bases between. CDR3 sequence: CASSLHRLNTEAFF. CDR3 nucleotides: TGTGCCAGCAGTTTACACAGATTGAACACTGAAGCTTTCTTT.

This chain uses TRBV13 with TRBJ2-3; 9 nucleotides agree with TRBD2. The CDR3 extends over 18 amino acids. The trim removed 0 bases at V and 2 bases at J, leaving 9 bases unmatched. CDR1 PRHDT and CDR2 FYEKMQ come from the germline V gene (reference sequence). CDR3 coding DNA: TGTGCCAGCAGCTTAGGCCGAGGGCTAGCGGGGTACACAGATACGCAGTATTTT. Translation gives CASSLGRGLAGYTDTQYF.

This clonotype was seen only a few times. The chain links TRBV7-8 to TRBJ2-3, with D unresolved. This CDR3 spans 13 amino acids. The V and J ends lost 3 bases and 4 bases respectively, with 8 bases between them. The germline V gene has CDR1 SGHVS and CDR2 FQNEAQ. The CDR3 sequence is CASSLGPPDTQYF. CDR3 in DNA: TGTGCCAGCAGCTTGGGCCCCCCAGATACGCAGTATTTT.

The rearrangement links TRBV12-3 or TRBV12-4 to TRBJ2-1; the match to TRBD1 covers 8 bases. Trimming at V came to 6 bases and at J to 7 bases, leaving 20 bases not matched to a gene. This CDR3 has 18 amino acids. The CDR3 reads CASSSHFRPGQVENEQFF. CDR3 coding DNA: TGTGCCAGCAGCTCACATTTCCGACCGGGACAGGTCGAGAATGAGCAGTTCTTC.

This clonotype has ten or more counts. The chain links TRBV12-3 or TRBV12-4 to TRBJ2-7; 15 positions match TRBD2. Trimming removed 0 bases from V and 5 bases from J; junction bases left unmatched: 8. The CDR3 runs 18 residues. The chain's CDR3 is CASSLARGGLAGGNEQYF. CDR3 in DNA: TGTGCCAGCAGTTTAGCGCGGGGTGGACTAGCGGGAGGGAACGAGCAGTACTTC.

The chain employs TRBV12-3 or TRBV12-4 and TRBJ1-2, with D uncertain. The CDR3 has 14 residues. V lost 5 bases and J lost 6, with 16 bases in between. The CDR3 sequence is CASSRPHSMDGYTF. The CDR3, as DNA: TGTGCCAGCAGTCGGCCGCACAGCATGGATGGCTACACCTTC.

This clonotype was counted between two and nine times. This chain connects TRBV7-2 to TRBJ2-5; D perhaps matches TRBD1 (7 bases). This CDR3 is 15 amino acids long. The germline V gene encodes CDR1 SGHTA and CDR2 FQGNSA. V lost 8 bases and J 5 bases, leaving 21 bases between the germline ends. CDR3 in DNA: TGTGCCAGCGGGGGAGCAGGGGGGTTCGGGGAGACCCAGTACTTC. This encodes CASGGAGGFGETQYF.

The chain employs TRBV5-1 and TRBJ2-7, with D perhaps matching TRBD2 (5 bases). From germline, CDR1 is SGHRS and CDR2 YFSETQ. The V end was cut by 0 bases, the J end by 2 bases, with 12 bases between. The CDR3 loop spans 15 amino acids. The CDR3, as DNA: TGCGCCAGCAGCTTGGAAGAGGGAGAGACCTACGAGCAGTACTTC. Protein product: CASSLEEGETYEQYF.

The CDR3: CSAVTGDSGAEAFF. As DNA, the CDR3 is TGCAGTGCTGTGACAGGGGACTCAGGTGCTGAAGCTTTCTTT. This rearrangement joins TRBV20-1 to TRBJ1-1, with TRBD1 matching 8 bases. The length of the CDR3 is 14 residues. Germline loops: CDR1 DFQATT, CDR2 SNEGSKA (reference sequence). V shed 5 bases and J 6 bases; nucleotides not matched to a gene: 11.

The CDR3 DNA sequence: TGCAGTGCTAGCACTAGCGAGGCAGATACGCAGTATTTT. Its translation: CSASTSEADTQYF. This chain links TRBV20-1 with TRBJ2-3, with 7 bases matching TRBD2. The CDR3 is 13 amino acids. V trimming: 3 bases; J trimming: 4 bases; junction bases outside the gene matches: 4. Germline V gene sequence: CDR1 DFQATT, CDR2 SNEGSKA (reference sequence).

On this clonotype itself: One end of the junction does not line up with germline, which may come from a read error. The chain carries TRBV12-3 or TRBV12-4 and TRBJ2-3; unclear D gene. The CDR3 loop spans 12 amino acids. CDR3 nucleotide sequence: TGTGCCGGCAGTCCCCAGTGGGATACGCAGTATTTT. It is translated as CAGSPQWDTQYF.

The genes are TRBV12-3 or TRBV12-4 and TRBJ2-7; D tentatively fits TRBD1 or TRBD2 (5 bases each). V shed 5 bases and J shed 5 bases, with 16 bases lying between them. The CDR3 covers 14 residues. This CDR3 reads CASSRGQGGDEQYF. CDR3 DNA: TGTGCCAGCAGTAGAGGGCAGGGCGGCGACGAGCAGTACTTC.

The J gene is TRBJ2-3, the V gene TRBV7-9; weak D call: TRBD1 (6 bases). Germline V lookup: CDR1 SEHNR, CDR2 FQNEAQ (reference sequence). V lost 4 bases to trimming and J lost 1 base, with 15 bases between them. This CDR3 spans 16 amino acids. CDR3 in amino acids: CASSSLGRGGTDTQYF. The DNA of the CDR3 is TGTGCCAGCAGCTCCCTCGGCAGGGGTGGCACAGATACGCAGTATTTT. The full variable domain, rest sourced from reference TRBV7-9 and TRBJ2-3, is DTGVSQNPRHKITKRGQNVTFRCDPISEHNRLYWYRQTLGQGPEFLTYFQNEAQLEKSRLLSDRFSAERPKGSFSTLEIQRTEQGDSAMYLCASSSLGRGGTDTQYFGPGTRLTVL.

This rearrangement joins TRBV12-3 or TRBV12-4 to TRBJ2-2; tentatively, D is TRBD2 (6 bases). The CDR3 covers 18 residues. Trimming took 2 bases from V and 0 from J, leaving 16 bases between them. CDR3 DNA: TGTGCCAGCAGTTTACTCCCCTCTGGCGGGGCGAACACCGGGGAGCTGTTTTTT. This gives the protein CASSLLPSGGANTGELFF.